One sample yielded the 7 T cell receptor beta chains listed below, sequenced in a study of neurological immune-mediated disorders. TCRdb processed the 5' RACE reads anew with MiXCR; each CDR3 protein has one entry. This sample carries 85,000 to 90,000 distinct CDR3 sequences, around 3.5% of them seen once, and the ten largest clones take just under 3%. Material for sequencing was PBMCs. Receptor source: a woman aged 50 to 60 with multiple sclerosis.

This clonotype has at least ten counts. V and J are TRBV7-6 and TRBJ2-2, with TRBD1 as a possible D gene (6 bases). The CDR3 runs 14 residues. CDR1 and CDR2 (germline): SGHVS, FNYEAQ. Trimming took 8 bases from V and 2 from J, leaving 12 bases between them. CDR3 coding DNA: TGTGCCAGCCTAGGGGGAACCAACACCGGGGAGCTGTTTTTT. As protein: CASLGGTNTGELFF. The entire variable domain, with the rest obtained from reference TRBV7-6 and TRBJ2-2, is as follows: GAGVSQSPRYKVTKRGQDVALRCDPISGHVSLYWYRQALGQGPEFLTYFNYEAQQDKSGLPNDRFSAERPEGSISTLTIQRTEQRDSAMYRCASLGGTNTGELFFGEGSRLTVL.

This clonotype was counted many times. The V and J genes are TRBV15 and TRBJ2-2, with 9 positions matching TRBD1. Germline values: CDR1 LNHNV, CDR2 YYDKDF (reference sequence). The CDR3 sequence is 16 residues long. The V segment lost 3 bases and the J segment 4 bases; nucleotides outside the gene matches: 6. CDR3 amino acids: CATSSGRDRVTGELFF. Here the CDR3 DNA reads TGTGCCACCAGCAGTGGTCGGGACAGGGTCACCGGGGAGCTGTTTTTT.

The table lists this clonotype with many counts. V gene TRBV5-1 combines with J gene TRBJ2-7; D remains ambiguous. The ends were cut back, 1 base at V and 3 bases at J, with 8 bases in the middle. This CDR3 is 13 amino acids long. Germline V gene sequence: CDR1 SGHRS, CDR2 YFSETQ. The CDR3 nucleotides read TGCGCCAGCAGCTTGAGTGGGGACTACGAGCAGTACTTC. Translated: CASSLSGDYEQYF.

This clonotype was seen repeatedly, ten times or more. V gene TRBV20-1 combines with J gene TRBJ2-1, with TRBD2 matching over 7 bases. V lost 5 bases to trimming and J lost 9 bases; unmatched junction nucleotides: 13. Per germline, CDR1 DFQATT and CDR2 SNEGSKA (reference sequence). The CDR3 is 14 amino acids. CDR3 amino acids: CSADRDYTLGEQFF. CDR3 DNA sequence: TGCAGTGCTGACCGGGACTATACCTTGGGTGAGCAGTTCTTC.

This clonotype was seen many times. The DNA for the CDR3 is TGTGCCAGCAGTTTAGGTGGGATTTGGGCTGAAGCTTTCTTT. It is translated as CASSLGGIWAEAFF. This chain uses TRBV12-3 or TRBV12-4 with TRBJ1-1; D is ambiguous. The CDR3 runs 14 residues. Trimming shortened V by 1 base and J by 6 bases, and 12 bases separated the two germline ends.

Many counts were recorded for this clonotype. The chain joins TRBV20-1 to TRBJ1-1; D is uncertain. Germline-derived CDR1 and CDR2 are DFQATT and SNEGSKA (reference sequence). The ends were cut back, 6 bases at V and 4 bases at J, with 15 bases in the middle. This CDR3 is 13 amino acids long. In DNA, the CDR3 is TGCAGTGCCCAATCGGAGGGAGGCACTGAAGCTTTCTTT. Protein product: CSAQSEGGTEAFF.

In this sample, this clonotype turned up many times. The chain carries TRBV18 and TRBJ1-2; 12 bases are a match to TRBD1. CDR3 size: 15 residues. The germline gives CDR1 KGHSH, CDR2 LQKENI. After removal of 2 bases from V and 4 bases from J, the junction contained 2 bases not matched to a gene. The CDR3 region is CASSPGTGGVYGYTF. CDR3 in DNA: TGTGCCAGCTCACCAGGGACAGGGGGCGTCTATGGCTACACCTTC.